The sequence of this T cell receptor (beta chain) was determined in a study of cytotoxic CD8 clonotypes in ibrutinib-treated CLL. Study results and caveats: Having risen at ibrutinib response, clonality had fallen back toward baseline by progression. Clonality (at baseline) was higher than in age-matched healthy donors and tracked circulating CD8+ T-cell counts.

There are a few counts of this clone. Antigen: not known. The planned depth of sequencing spanned 1 in 200,000 to 1 in 1 million T cells. The method was immunoSEQ multiplex PCR; TCRdb's version includes in-frame clones alone and lacks a portion of them. The data contain fewer than 75,000 clones, 71% of them singletons. The V and J ends lost 4 bases and 8 bases, in that order; junction bases with no gene match: 10. This CDR3 is 16 amino acids long. Germline V gene lookup returns CDR1 SGHNT and CDR2 YYREEE (reference sequence). This receptor was obtained from a human donor with chronic lymphocytic leukemia. The specimen was PBMCs, collected after 12 months of ibrutinib treatment. The chain is built from TRBV5-4 and TRBJ2-2, with 11 bases lining up with TRBD2. CDR3 amino acids: CASSPGSSGRSGELFF. In DNA form, the CDR3 reads TGTGCCAGCAGCCCTGGGTCTAGCGGGAGGTCAGGGGAGCTGTTTTTT.